This T cell receptor beta chain is from a study of blood T cells in healthy people across ages. Study-level results: The study regarded diversity estimates from one million T cells as underestimates. Leaving the PBMCs unsorted stopped any conclusive comparison of naive versus antigen-experienced cells.

The authors ran a second PCR of about 7 to 11 cycles using a sample-barcoded 5' primer and a J-beta primer mix. TCRdb ran MiXCR on the 5' RACE reads and lists one entry per CDR3 protein. This table has some 850,000 distinct CDR3 sequences, around a quarter appearing once. This clonotype has a handful of counts. Its antigen is unknown. The CDR3 sequence is 16 residues long. After removal of 7 bases from V and 0 bases from J, the junction contained 10 bases not matched to a gene. Germline CDR1 reads MNHNS; CDR2 reads SASEGT. This sample was also put to use in a study of T cells of mothers and their children. This second study notes: Reads recorded for TCR beta CDR3 numbered over 9 million per mother and several million per child. It was related mother-child pairs that showed slightly higher overlap than unrelated pairs, without reaching significance.

The rearrangement links TRBV6-1 to TRBJ2-5; 8 nucleotides match TRBD1. The TCR originated in a boy aged 5 to 17 in good health. What was sequenced was blood. CDR3 in DNA: TGTGCCAGCACAACAGTCCGGACAGGGTACCAAGAGACCCAGTACTTC. Translation gives CASTTVRTGYQETQYF.